This T cell receptor beta chain stems from a study of cytomegalovirus exposure and HLA in healthy donors. Overall study: Both the 100 to 150 validation repertoires and the roughly 700 first-cohort repertoires used the same platform, as reported by a later analysis.

With 0 bases removed from V and 1 base from J, the gap between germline ends came to 5 bases. The V gene's germline CDR1 is SGHKS and CDR2 YYEKEE (reference sequence). This CDR3 comprises 13 residues. The assay was immunoSEQ multiplex PCR, and TCRdb's table has in-frame clones only and misses some. The sample has 90,000 to 150,000 clones; about 87% are singletons. The chain couples TRBV5-5 to TRBJ2-7, with D uncertain. This TCR was recovered from a man aged 18-30 years in good health and CMV-seronegative. Sequences were obtained from PBMCs. The DNA for the CDR3 is TGTGCCAGCAGCTTGGTAGCTTCCTACGAGCAGTACTTC. Residues: CASSLVASYEQYF.